Listed below are T cell receptor beta chains from one sample, sequenced in a study of cytomegalovirus exposure and HLA in healthy donors. Sequencing was performed with immunoSEQ multiplex PCR; in TCRdb, only in-frame clones are kept and a portion is missing. The sample shows 150,000 to 200,000 clones, roughly 80% of them seen only once. The specimen sequenced was PBMCs. These receptors came from a woman in her thirties or forties in good health and CMV-seropositive. Both conserved end residues are trimmed from each CDR3. Fields, in order: J gene, D gene, V gene, CDR3 protein. A D gene is named only where the DNA matches it firmly.

J: TRBJ2-1
D: .
V: TRBV10-3
CDR3: AISEIDYNEQF

J: TRBJ2-7
D: TRBD2
V: TRBV9
CDR3: ASGGLAGTEQY

J: TRBJ1-1
D: .
V: TRBV6-1
CDR3: ASDRGTEAF

J: TRBJ2-7
D: .
V: TRBV6-1
CDR3: ASRSHRAPYEQY

J: .
D: .
V: TRBV28
CDR3: ASNLARSYEQY

J: TRBJ2-2
D: TRBD1
V: TRBV5-4
CDR3: GTGAGELF

J: TRBJ2-2
D: TRBD2
V: TRBV4-2
CDR3: ASSLYRTSGSGYTGELF

J: TRBJ1-2
D: TRBD1
V: TRBV7-6
CDR3: ASSPNRGQGGYT

J: TRBJ2-2
D: TRBD2
V: TRBV4-3
CDR3: ASSQVGFSGINTGELF

J: TRBJ1-2
D: TRBD1
V: TRBV7-2
CDR3: ASSRQGYGYT

J: TRBJ1-5
D: .
V: TRBV28
CDR3: ASSFNSNLNQPQH

J: TRBJ2-7
D: TRBD1
V: TRBV6-1
CDR3: ASSGEQGASIEQY

J: TRBJ2-5
D: TRBD1
V: TRBV5-1
CDR3: ASRLLQGRQETQY

J: TRBJ1-3
D: .
V: TRBV11-2
CDR3: ASSLWTGFGNTIY

J: TRBJ2-3
D: .
V: TRBV6-4
CDR3: ASSAGSTDTQY

J: TRBJ1-6
D: TRBD1
V: TRBV5-6
CDR3: ASSSRDRGSPLH

J: TRBJ2-7
D: TRBD1
V: TRBV6-6
CDR3: ASSYSGQGPEQY

J: TRBJ2-2
D: TRBD2
V: TRBV10-3
CDR3: AISGGGDTGELF

J: TRBJ2-1
D: TRBD1
V: TRBV28
CDR3: ASRRRGQGVYNEQF

J: TRBJ1-2
D: .
V: TRBV19
CDR3: ASSPTTGTRGKGYT

J: TRBJ1-4
D: .
V: TRBV7-9
CDR3: ASSRGGPNEKLF